Listed here is a single T cell receptor (beta chain). V was trimmed by 5 bases and J by 6 bases, leaving 20 bases between them. This CDR3 spans 16 amino acids. Germline CDR1 reads SGHAT; CDR2 reads FQDESV (reference sequence). The sample originates from a study of blood T cell repertoires in COVID-19. Libraries were prepared by immunoSEQ multiplex PCR; TCRdb keeps only in-frame clonotypes and omits some of them. Of around 180,000 clones listed, around 72% are singletons. This receptor was taken from a woman of 80 years or more with acute or convalescent COVID-19. The chain joins TRBV11-1 to TRBJ2-1; D possibly corresponds to TRBD1 (6 bases). Sequences were obtained from peripheral blood. The CDR3 sequence is CASSPRQARSTNEQFF. The CDR3 nucleotides are TGTGCCAGCAGCCCGAGACAGGCGAGATCGACCAATGAGCAGTTCTTC.